The rows below give T cell receptor beta chains drawn from one sample of a study of blood T cells in healthy people across ages. TCRdb itself ran the 5' RACE reads through MiXCR, one entry per CDR3 protein. This sample carries about 780,000 distinct CDR3 sequences, roughly 25% of them seen once, and the ten largest clones take about 2.9%. The data were also submitted as part of a second study, on T cells of mothers and their children.

Material: blood. Receptors originate from a boy younger than 18 in good health. CDR3s include the opening cysteine and the closing phenylalanine or tryptophan. A D gene is named only where the DNA matches it firmly. Rows may omit the clone size; those that give it use once, few, many or a size class.

cdr3_aa cdr3_nt clone_size d_call j_call v_call
CSADRTSGGDTDTQYF TGCAGTGCTGACAGGACTAGCGGGGGGGATACAGATACGCAGTATTTT few TRBD2 TRBJ2-3 TRBV20-1
CATRGGLYGYTF TGTGCCACCCGCGGGGGGCTCTATGGCTACACCTTC . . TRBJ1-2 TRBV19
CASGGRWANIQYF TGTGCCAGCGGGGGGAGATGGGCAAACATTCAGTACTTC . . TRBJ2-4 TRBV12-3/TRBV12-4
CASSFNPQGGEQYF TGCGCCAGCAGCTTTAACCCACAGGGCGGGGAGCAGTACTTC . . TRBJ2-7 TRBV5-1
CASSPPLGDHSGANVLTF TGTGCCAGCAGCCCCCCGCTTGGGGACCACTCTGGGGCCAACGTCCTGACTTTC . . TRBJ2-6 TRBV7-9
CASRQGWDLHSYEQYF TGTGCCAGCAGGCAAGGCTGGGACCTACACTCCTACGAGCAGTACTTC few . TRBJ2-7 TRBV6-5
CASSSRLGPETQYF TGTGCCAGCAGCTCGAGACTAGGCCCTGAGACCCAGTACTTC few . TRBJ2-5 TRBV7-9
CASTPGGGVNEQFF TGTGCCAGCACCCCAGGGGGGGGAGTAAATGAGCAGTTCTTC . . TRBJ2-1 TRBV12-3/TRBV12-4
CASSPPTLPRNDEQFF TGTGCCAGCAGCCCGCCGACACTTCCTCGTAACGATGAGCAGTTCTTC . . TRBJ2-1 TRBV7-9
CASSIQGTFAEGYTF TGCGCCAGCAGCATACAGGGTACTTTTGCGGAGGGCTACACCTTC . . TRBJ1-2 TRBV5-1
CASSQDRVNEQFF TGCGCCAGCAGCCAAGACAGGGTGAATGAGCAGTTCTTC . . TRBJ2-1 TRBV4-1
CASSSLIGRNQPQHF TGTGCCAGCAGTTCTTTGATAGGGCGCAATCAGCCCCAGCATTTT . . TRBJ1-5 TRBV28
CASRDSIGEQFF TGTGCCAGCAGGGATAGTATTGGTGAGCAGTTCTTC many . TRBJ2-1 TRBV3-1
CASSSQGAGTEAFF TGTGCCAGCAGCTCCCAGGGGGCTGGCACTGAAGCTTTCTTT few TRBD1 TRBJ1-1 TRBV7-3
CASSLEAAGQPQHF TGCGCCAGCAGCTTGGAGGCGGCGGGTCAGCCCCAGCATTTT . . TRBJ1-5 TRBV5-1
CASSFSGGAGTGELFF TGCGCCAGCAGCTTTAGCGGGGGGGCCGGCACCGGGGAGCTGTTTTTT many TRBD2 TRBJ2-2 TRBV5-1
CASSQLGAQYF TGTGCCAGCAGCCAATTGGGGGCCCAGTACTTC many . TRBJ2-5 TRBV3-1
CASSLVLWGEQFF TGTGCCAGCAGCTTAGTCCTTTGGGGTGAGCAGTTCTTC few . TRBJ2-1 TRBV7-9
CSADRGNEQFF TGCAGCGCAGACAGGGGTAATGAGCAGTTCTTC few TRBD1 TRBJ2-1 TRBV29-1
CAVSRDRGTEAFF TGTGCCGTTAGCCGGGACAGGGGAACTGAAGCTTTCTTT . TRBD1 TRBJ1-1 TRBV10-3
CASSLWGSNQPQHF TGTGCCAGCAGTTTATGGGGAAGCAATCAGCCCCAGCATTTT . . TRBJ1-5 TRBV12-3/TRBV12-4
CASRTANYGYTF TGTGCCAGCAGGACAGCTAACTATGGCTACACCTTC . . TRBJ1-2 TRBV6-1
CASSLGPRGKNIQYF TGTGCCAGCAGCCTGGGACCCCGAGGCAAAAACATTCAGTACTTC . . TRBJ2-4 TRBV7-9
CASSAGNTIYF TGTGCCAGCAGCGCTGGAAACACCATATATTTT . . TRBJ1-3 TRBV7-3
CASSRRENSGNTIYF TGTGCCAGCAGCCGCAGGGAGAACTCTGGAAACACCATATATTTT . . TRBJ1-3 TRBV7-9
CSARVPTPRSVEQFF TGCAGTGCTAGAGTACCGACTCCCCGATCGGTTGAGCAGTTCTTC . . TRBJ2-1 TRBV20-1
CASKTAATQETQYF TGTGCCAGCAAAACGGCGGCCACCCAAGAGACCCAGTACTTC . . TRBJ2-5 TRBV19
CASSQPTGSVWYEQYF TGCGCCAGCAGCCAGCCCACGGGGTCCGTTTGGTACGAGCAGTACTTC few . TRBJ2-7 TRBV4-1
CASSPNPAGGRETQYF TGTGCCAGCAGCCCCAACCCAGCGGGGGGGCGAGAGACCCAGTACTTC few TRBD2 TRBJ2-5 TRBV3-1
CASRYSGTSRTRTDTQYF TGTGCCAGCAGATATTCCGGGACTAGCCGGACCCGGACAGATACGCAGTATTTT . TRBD2 TRBJ2-3 TRBV7-2
CASSFQSSSYEQYF TGTGCCAGCAGCTTCCAGAGTTCTTCCTACGAGCAGTACTTC . . TRBJ2-7 TRBV7-6
CASREGQAIQYF TGTGCCAGCAGGGAGGGACAAGCCATTCAGTACTTC . . TRBJ2-4 TRBV28
CASSQVRADTQYF TGTGCCAGCAGCCAAGTCAGGGCAGATACGCAGTATTTT . . TRBJ2-3 TRBV4-2
CATGHPDTQYF TGTGCCACCGGCCATCCAGATACGCAGTATTTT . . TRBJ2-3 TRBV24-1
CASSNTGGQLFNQPQHF TGTGCCAGCAGCAATACTGGGGGACAGCTCTTCAATCAGCCCCAGCATTTT few TRBD1 TRBJ1-5 TRBV5-5
CASSPGTGGHEQYF TGTGCCAGCAGTCCCGGGACAGGGGGCCACGAGCAGTACTTC . TRBD1 TRBJ2-7 TRBV14
CASSQAPVDEQFF TGCGCCAGCAGCCAAGCCCCGGTGGATGAGCAGTTCTTC . . TRBJ2-1 TRBV4-1
CASSRGGRAEKLFF TGTGCCAGCAGTCGGGGGGGGAGGGCTGAAAAACTGTTTTTT . . TRBJ1-4 TRBV6-6
CASTPGRGKSNTEASF TGTGCCAGCACCCCCGGGCGGGGGAAGTCGAACACTGAAGCTTCCTTT . . TRBJ1-1 TRBV7-9
CASTGGDETQYF TGTGCCAGCACAGGGGGAGACGAGACCCAGTACTTC . TRBD1 TRBJ2-5 TRBV2
CASGNPQREQPQHF TGTGCTAGTGGTAATCCACAGAGGGAGCAGCCCCAGCATTTT . . TRBJ1-5 TRBV12-5
CASSLGNGRYQETQYF TGTGCCAGCAGTTTAGGGAACGGGAGGTACCAAGAGACCCAGTACTTC . TRBD2 TRBJ2-5 TRBV28
CASSPHRGGSSYEQHF TGCGCCAGCAGCCCCCATCGCGGGGGTTCCTCCTACGAGCAGCACTTC . TRBD2 TRBJ2-7 TRBV4-1
CASSQGTSMSSYEQYF TGTGCCAGCAGCCAAGGTACCAGTATGAGCTCCTACGAGCAGTACTTC few . TRBJ2-7 TRBV3-1
CASSPAKNIQYF TGTGCCAGCAGCCCGGCCAAAAACATTCAGTACTTC . . TRBJ2-4 TRBV12-3/TRBV12-4
CASSFPSGGTLRQETQYF TGTGCCAGCAGCTTCCCAAGCGGGGGGACCCTACGCCAAGAGACCCAGTACTTC few TRBD2 TRBJ2-5 TRBV7-9
CASSLMGLQETQYF TGTGCCAGCAGCTTAATGGGACTACAAGAGACCCAGTACTTC few TRBD2 TRBJ2-5 TRBV7-6
CASSLGTGYMETQYF TGTGCCAGCAGCCTCGGGACAGGGTATATGGAGACCCAGTACTTC . TRBD1 TRBJ2-5 TRBV12-3/TRBV12-4
CASSPRDKYNEQFF TGTGCCAGCAGTCCCCGGGACAAGTACAATGAGCAGTTCTTC few . TRBJ2-1 TRBV12-3/TRBV12-4
CASSNRVYGYTF TGTGCCAGCAGCAACAGGGTTTATGGCTACACCTTC . . TRBJ1-2 TRBV6-2/TRBV6-3
CASSGNQDRLGSIQYF TGTGCCAGCAGTGGAAATCAGGACAGGTTAGGGTCCATTCAGTACTTC . TRBD1 TRBJ2-4 TRBV2
CASSLGYGRGSYNEQFF TGCGCCAGCAGCTTGGGGTATGGGCGGGGCTCCTACAATGAGCAGTTCTTC few . TRBJ2-1 TRBV5-1
CASSDLGTGGLTDTQYF TGTGCCAGCAGTGATTTAGGGACAGGCGGACTCACAGATACGCAGTATTTT few TRBD1 TRBJ2-3 TRBV12-3/TRBV12-4
CASSQPLGANEQYF TGTGCCAGCAGCCAACCCCTCGGAGCGAACGAGCAGTACTTC . . TRBJ2-7 TRBV3-1